Presented here are 25 T cell receptor beta chains from one specimen sequenced in a study of blood T cell repertoires in COVID-19. TCRdb's table, derived via immunoSEQ multiplex PCR, lists solely in-frame clones and lacks some. The sample holds some 220,000 clones, 80% to 85% seen once. What was sequenced was peripheral blood. The receptor source for this set is a woman aged 55 to 70 with acute or convalescent COVID-19.

This clone showed up just once. The rearrangement uses TRBV4-2 and TRBJ2-3; 15 bases are shared with TRBD2. The germline CDR1 and CDR2 sequences are LGHNA and YNFKEQ. The CDR3 is made up of 16 amino acids. The ends lost 0 bases at V and 9 bases at J; junction bases unmatched: 4. CDR3 sequence (DNA): TGTGCCAGCAGCCAAGATCGGACTAGCGGGGGGGCGACGCAGTATTTT. It translates to CASSQDRTSGGATQYF.

The CDR3 here is CASSTTPNQPQHF. CDR3 DNA sequence: TGTGCCAGCAGCACGACACCGAATCAGCCCCAGCATTTT. This rearrangement joins TRBV6-5 to TRBJ1-5, with unresolved D. Trimming left V 6 bases short and J 4 bases short, with 10 bases between. Germline values: CDR1 MNHEY, CDR2 SVGAGI. The CDR3 is made up of 13 amino acids.

J is TRBJ1-1 and V is TRBV6-5, with D perhaps TRBD1 (5 bases). The germline V gene encodes CDR1 MNHEY and CDR2 SVGAGI. V lost 7 bases to trimming and J lost 1 base, with 10 bases between them. The CDR3 spans 13 residues. CDR3 nucleotide sequence: TGTGCCAGCATAGGACAAAAGAACACTGAAGCTTTCTTT. This encodes CASIGQKNTEAFF.

The V gene is TRBV7-9, the J gene TRBJ2-2, with TRBD1 as a possible D gene (6 bases). Germline V gene data show CDR1 as SEHNR and CDR2 as FQNEAQ (reference sequence). V was trimmed by 1 base and J by 0 bases, leaving 9 bases between them. CDR3 size: 16 residues. DNA for the CDR3: TGTGCCAGCAGCTTAGGTACAGGGCCGAACACCGGGGAGCTGTTTTTT. Protein: CASSLGTGPNTGELFF.

This chain uses TRBV21-1 with TRBJ1-5; the table's D call of TRBD1 was not tested on the DNA. TRBV21-1 constitutes a pseudogene. The CDR3 totals 18 residues. The CDR3 loop is CASSKGGRTRYSNQPQHF. The CDR3 nucleotides read TGTGCCAGCAGCAAAGGGGGGCGGACACGGTATAGCAATCAGCCCCAGCATTTT.

The rearrangement joins TRBV29-1 to TRBJ1-4; 9 bases are shared with TRBD1. The CDR3 totals 13 residues. Germline V gene sequence: CDR1 SQVTM, CDR2 ANQGSEA. With V trimmed by 7 bases and J by 5 bases, 5 bases remained unmatched. The CDR3 DNA is TGCAGCGCCAAGACAGGGGGAAATGAAAAACTGTTTTTT. It translates to CSAKTGGNEKLFF.

The chain carries TRBV5-4 and TRBJ1-2; TRBD1 aligns across 9 bases. The V and J ends lost 3 bases and 4 bases, in that order; junction bases with no gene match: 4. The CDR3 loop spans 14 amino acids. Germline CDR1 is SGHNT and CDR2 is YYREEE (reference sequence). In nucleotides, the CDR3 is TGTGCCAGCAGCTGGGGACAGGGCGGCTATGGCTACACCTTC. It specifies CASSWGQGGYGYTF. The complete variable domain, with remaining parts taken from reference TRBV5-4 and TRBJ1-2, reads ETGVTQSPTHLIKTRGQQVTLRCSSQSGHNTVSWYQQALGQGPQFIFQYYREEENGRGNFPPRFSGLQFPNYSSELNVNALELDDSALYLCASSWGQGGYGYTFGSGTRLTVV.

V usage is TRBV6-4 and J usage is TRBJ2-1; perhaps TRBD1 as D (6 bases). The CDR3 has 15 amino acids. Trimming left V 5 bases short and J 5 bases short, with 16 bases between. Germline V CDR1 and CDR2: MRHNA, SNTAGT. In DNA form, the CDR3 reads TGTGCCAGCAGTAAAGACAGGAGCTTTAACAATGAGCAGTTCTTC. This gives the protein CASSKDRSFNNEQFF.

Only a few counts were recorded for this clone. The chain employs TRBV6-1 and TRBJ1-2, with D hard to call. V shed 0 bases and J shed 4 bases, with 6 bases lying between them. The CDR3 is 13 residues long. Per the germline V gene, CDR1 is MNHNS and CDR2 is SASEGT. CDR3 amino acids: CASSEAPIYGYTF. CDR3 in DNA: TGTGCCAGCAGTGAAGCGCCTATCTATGGCTACACCTTC.

V and J are TRBV10-1 and TRBJ1-1; D is perhaps TRBD1 (6 bases). The CDR3 is 13 amino acids. Trimming removed 6 bases from V and 1 base from J, with 9 bases in between. In germline, CDR1 is WNHNN, CDR2 SYGVQD (reference sequence). In DNA, the CDR3 is TGCGCCAGCAGAACAGGGCAGAACACTGAAGCTTTCTTT. Its translation: CASRTGQNTEAFF.

J is TRBJ1-3 and V is TRBV12-5; no definite D call. Trimming took 3 bases from V and 7 from J, leaving 13 bases between them. Germline-derived CDR1 and CDR2 are LGHNT and FRNRAP. The CDR3 covers 14 residues. Here the CDR3 reads CASGLSGDRNTIYF. The CDR3 nucleotides are TGTGCTAGTGGTTTATCGGGAGATAGGAACACCATATATTTT.

The chain is built from TRBV20-1 and TRBJ2-1; possibly TRBD2 for D (5 bases). The CDR3 sequence is 15 residues long. Germline values: CDR1 DFQATT, CDR2 SNEGSKA (reference sequence). V gave up 3 bases and J gave up 10 bases, with 22 bases separating them. In DNA, the CDR3 is TGCAGTGCTAGTTCCCTTCAGACTGTTCGCGGGGAGCAGTTCTTC. This translates into CSASSLQTVRGEQFF.

The V call is TRBV12-3 or TRBV12-4, the J call TRBJ1-2; D perhaps matches TRBD1 (5 bases). The length of the CDR3 is 12 residues. Trimming shortened V by 6 bases and J by 6 bases, and 11 bases separated the two germline ends. The CDR3 bases are TGTGCCAGCAGCTTAATGACAGATGGCTACACCTTC. Amino acid sequence: CASSLMTDGYTF.

The CDR3: CASTASGNSPLHF. The CDR3 coding sequence is TGTGCCAGCACCGCATCAGGCAATTCACCCCTCCACTTT. The chain joins TRBV6-5 to TRBJ1-6; D is ambiguous. Germline CDR1 and CDR2: MNHEY and SVGAGI. The CDR3 contains 13 residues. Trimming shortened V by 7 bases and J by 7 bases, and 11 bases separated the two germline ends.

The genes are TRBV2 and TRBJ1-1; TRBD1 matches at 8 bases. The CDR3 has 16 residues. V gave up 6 bases and J gave up 0 bases; unmatched junction bases: 9. Germline V gene data show CDR1 as SNHLY and CDR2 as FYNNEI. The CDR3 reads CASRVRRDRMNTEAFF. The CDR3 DNA reads TGTGCCAGCAGGGTCCGGAGGGACAGGATGAACACTGAAGCTTTCTTT.

The chain uses TRBV7-6 and TRBJ1-3, with 11 bases matching TRBD1. The germline V gene has CDR1 SGHVS and CDR2 FNYEAQ. J lost 7 bases, V lost 2 bases, and 4 bases had no gene match. CDR3 size: 15 residues. The CDR3 reads CASSLPGQGENTIYF. For the CDR3, the DNA is TGTGCCAGCAGCTTACCGGGACAGGGGGAGAACACCATATATTTT.

The chain links TRBV11-2 to TRBJ1-1; D is undetermined. CDR1 is SGHAT, CDR2 FQNNGV, per germline. Trimming took off 0 bases at V and 0 bases at J, with 11 bases between the two ends. The CDR3 consists of 16 residues. The CDR3 sequence is CASSLDTRRLNTEAFF. The CDR3 DNA sequence: TGTGCCAGCAGCTTAGATACGCGGAGATTGAACACTGAAGCTTTCTTT.

V and J are TRBV5-4 and TRBJ1-2, with TRBD1 identical over 7 bases. This CDR3 contains 13 residues. Unmatched junction bases numbered 7, after V lost 4 bases and J lost 7 bases. Per germline, CDR1 SGHNT and CDR2 YYREEE (reference sequence). The CDR3 loop reads CASSNRGVGGYTF. As DNA, the CDR3 is TGTGCCAGCAGCAACAGGGGCGTGGGTGGCTACACCTTC.

The rearrangement joins TRBV20-1 to TRBJ2-1; possibly TRBD1 for D (5 bases). V lost 3 bases to trimming and J lost 9 bases, with 9 bases between them. The CDR3 length is 11 residues. CDR1 and CDR2 from the germline V gene are DFQATT and SNEGSKA (reference sequence). The CDR3 is CSASQGGEQFF. CDR3 sequence (DNA): TGCAGTGCTAGCCAGGGCGGTGAGCAGTTCTTC.

The chain couples TRBV3-1 (or the pseudogene TRBV3-2) to TRBJ2-5; D is possibly TRBD1 (6 bases). Germline CDR1 and CDR2: LGHDT and YNNKEL (reference sequence). The ends were cut back, 4 bases at V and 2 bases at J, with 17 bases in the middle. There are 16 residues in the CDR3. The CDR3 sequence is CASSLGQNPGQETQYF. The CDR3 bases are TGTGCCAGCAGCCTTGGACAGAACCCAGGTCAAGAGACCCAGTACTTC.

The V call is TRBV4-1, the J call TRBJ1-4, with D unresolved. This CDR3 has 15 residues. Germline V gives CDR1 MGHRA, CDR2 YSYEKL. Trimming pared 4 bases from V and 4 bases from J, leaving 13 bases between. The CDR3: CASSRLPGLNEKLFF. The CDR3 DNA is TGCGCCAGCAGCCGGCTTCCAGGACTTAATGAAAAACTGTTTTTT.

This rearrangement joins TRBV5-1 to TRBJ1-2; no clear D gene. Trimming stripped 0 bases from V and 8 bases from J, with 14 bases between. The CDR3 loop spans 14 amino acids. From germline, CDR1 is SGHRS and CDR2 YFSETQ. CDR3 loop: CASSLVVSSGGYTF. CDR3 DNA sequence: TGCGCCAGCAGCTTGGTAGTGTCTAGCGGCGGCTACACCTTC.

V is TRBV27 and J is TRBJ2-6; 9 nucleotides align to TRBD2. Germline CDR1 reads MNHEY; CDR2 reads SMNVEV (reference sequence). V lost 7 bases and J lost 3; bases outside the gene matches: 10. CDR3 size: 17 residues. The CDR3 region is CASTLFGTSFGANVLTF. The CDR3 DNA follows: TGTGCCAGCACTCTTTTCGGGACTAGCTTTGGGGCCAACGTCCTGACTTTC.

This sequence joins TRBV2 and TRBJ1-5; 9 bases align to TRBD1. Germline V lookup: CDR1 SNHLY, CDR2 FYNNEI. The CDR3 loop spans 17 amino acids. Losses at the gene ends were 6 bases for V and 0 bases for J; bases not matched to a gene: 9. The CDR3, as DNA: TGTGCCAGCAGGACCGGGACAGGGTCCTCTAGCAATCAGCCCCAGCATTTT. Translation: CASRTGTGSSSNQPQHF.

This clone was counted a single time. The same CDR3 arises from other DNA sequences in this sample as well. The chain couples TRBV10-3 to TRBJ2-7; 8 bases fit TRBD1. The J segment lost 3 bases and the V segment lost 10 bases, leaving 20 bases of the junction unmatched. Germline V gives CDR1 ENHRY, CDR2 SYGVKD. There are 17 residues in the CDR3. Written as DNA, the CDR3 is TGTGCCACGAGACAGGGGATATTAAAGGGAGAGGACTACGAGCAGTACTTC. Its protein is CATRQGILKGEDYEQYF.